These 8 T cell receptor beta chains were sequenced from one sample in a study of shared clonotypes between healthy human individuals (dated by TCRdb to 2019 to 2021). Library construction relied on the immunoSEQ multiplex PCR assay. TCRdb mirrors the immuneACCESS table, restricted to in-frame sequences. Some clones are absent from its copies; in checked studies, under half trace to an unresolved V gene, and the reason for the others is unknown. This sample gives 2,500,000 or so clones in total; 85% to 95% of them show up just once. The ten largest clones represent 0.3% to 0.45% of the sample. Input material: naive CD4+ T cells from PBMCs. The cell subset or site label corresponds to: CD45RA+ positively selected. The receptors derive from a man aged 18 to 35 in good health. Some clones in this sample may be carry-over from other donors' samples.

The J gene is TRBJ2-7, the V gene TRBV28; 10 bases align to TRBD2. The V gene's germline CDR1 is MDHEN and CDR2 SYDVKM. CDR3 length: 13 amino acids. Losses at the gene ends were 8 bases for V and 4 bases for J; bases not matched to a gene: 5. The CDR3 is CASVVTSGYEQYF. In DNA, the CDR3 is TGTGCCAGCGTCGTGACTAGCGGGTACGAGCAGTACTTC.

The CDR3 nucleotides read TGTGCCAGCAGTTTGAATCCGGCCTACGAGCAGTACTTC. This encodes CASSLNPAYEQYF. This rearrangement joins TRBV28 to TRBJ2-7; D remains ambiguous. Germline V gene lookup returns CDR1 MDHEN and CDR2 SYDVKM. Trimming removed 3 bases at V and 2 bases at J, with 8 bases between. The CDR3 spans 13 residues.

About this clone itself: In the same sample, other DNA sequences code for this CDR3. The J gene is TRBJ1-1, the V gene TRBV7-2; 7 positions agree with TRBD1. Germline V gene data show CDR1 as SGHTA and CDR2 as FQGNSA. The V segment lost 3 bases and the J segment 1 base; nucleotides outside the gene matches: 2. The CDR3 loop spans 14 amino acids. CDR3 bases: TGTGCCAGCAGCTTCGGACAGGCGAACACTGAAGCTTTCTTT. It yields the protein CASSFGQANTEAFF.

This clone was recorded only once. The sample has other DNA sequences that encode this CDR3 too. This sequence joins TRBV29-1 and TRBJ2-1; possibly TRBD2 for D (5 bases). The CDR3 is 10 residues long. The V end lost 4 bases, the J end lost 7 bases, and 5 bases lay between the germline ends. Germline V CDR1 and CDR2: SQVTM, ANQGSEA. For the CDR3, the DNA is TGCAGCGTTGGGGAGAATGAGCAGTTCTTC. It yields the protein CSVGENEQFF.

V gene TRBV5-1 combines with J gene TRBJ2-5, with 7 bases lining up with TRBD1. This CDR3 contains 15 residues. Germline V gene data show CDR1 as SGHRS and CDR2 as YFSETQ. The ends lost 6 bases at V and 3 bases at J; junction bases unmatched: 11. For the CDR3, the DNA is TGCGCCAGCAATGAGGGGGCTAAGGGAAAAGAGACCCAGTACTTC. Translating it yields CASNEGAKGKETQYF. The variable domain in full, with the rest retrieved from reference TRBV5-1 and TRBJ2-5, is KAGVTQTPRYLIKTRGQQVTLSCSPISGHRSVSWYQQTPGQGLQFLFEYFSETQRNKGNFPGRFSGRQFSNSRSEMNVSTLELGDSALYLCASNEGAKGKETQYFGPGTRLLVL.

This chain connects TRBV7-8 to TRBJ2-6, with D maybe TRBD1 (6 bases). Looked up from germline, CDR1 is SGHVS and CDR2 is FQNEAQ. V was clipped by 5 bases and J by 2 bases, with 10 bases between them. This CDR3 region has 15 residues. CDR3 in DNA: TGTGCCAGCAGCAGCAACAGGGCTGGGGCCAACGTCCTGACTTTC. Residues: CASSSNRAGANVLTF. The complete variable domain, with remaining parts taken from reference TRBV7-8 and TRBJ2-6, reads GAGVSQSPRYKVAKRGQDVALRCDPISGHVSLFWYQQALGQGPEFLTYFQNEAQLDKSGLPSDRFFAERPEGSVSTLKIQRTQQEDSAVYLCASSSNRAGANVLTFGAGSRLTVL.

The V call is TRBV9, the J call TRBJ1-5, with D hard to call. The CDR3 has 16 amino acids. Trimming removed 0 bases from V and 0 bases from J, with 10 bases in between. Germline V gives CDR1 SGDLS, CDR2 YYNGEE. The CDR3, as DNA: TGTGCCAGCAGCGTAGGGTCAAGCCCTAGCAATCAGCCCCAGCATTTT. Its translation is CASSVGSSPSNQPQHF.

The chain is built from TRBV9 and TRBJ1-2; D unclear. Germline CDR1 is SGDLS and CDR2 is YYNGEE. The CDR3 sequence is 12 residues long. V lost 3 bases and J 4 bases, leaving 7 bases between the germline ends. CDR3 nucleotide sequence: TGTGCCAGCAGCGCAGTTATCTATGGCTACACCTTC. Protein: CASSAVIYGYTF. Drawing the rest from reference TRBV9 and TRBJ1-2, the complete variable domain is DSGVTQTPKHLITATGQRVTLRCSPRSGDLSVYWYQQSLDQGLQFLIQYYNGEERAKGNILERFSAQQFPDLHSELNLSSLELGDSALYFCASSAVIYGYTFGSGTRLTVV.